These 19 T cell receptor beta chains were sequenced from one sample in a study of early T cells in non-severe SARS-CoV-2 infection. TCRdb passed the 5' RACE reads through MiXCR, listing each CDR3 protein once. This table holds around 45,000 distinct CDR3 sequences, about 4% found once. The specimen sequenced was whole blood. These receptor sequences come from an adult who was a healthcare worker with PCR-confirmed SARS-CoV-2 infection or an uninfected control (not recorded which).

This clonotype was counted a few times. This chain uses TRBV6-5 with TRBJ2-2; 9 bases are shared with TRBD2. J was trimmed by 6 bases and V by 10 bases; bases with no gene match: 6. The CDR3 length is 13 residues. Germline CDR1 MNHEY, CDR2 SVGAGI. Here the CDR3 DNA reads TGTGCCACTTTAGCGGGAGAGCCCGGGGAGCTGTTTTTT. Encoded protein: CATLAGEPGELFF.

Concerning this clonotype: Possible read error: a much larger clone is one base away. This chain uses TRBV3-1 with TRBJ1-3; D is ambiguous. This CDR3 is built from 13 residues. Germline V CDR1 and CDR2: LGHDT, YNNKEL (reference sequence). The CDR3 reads CASSQTSGNSIYF. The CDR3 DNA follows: TGTGCCAGCAGTCAGACGTCTGGAAACTCCATATATTTT.

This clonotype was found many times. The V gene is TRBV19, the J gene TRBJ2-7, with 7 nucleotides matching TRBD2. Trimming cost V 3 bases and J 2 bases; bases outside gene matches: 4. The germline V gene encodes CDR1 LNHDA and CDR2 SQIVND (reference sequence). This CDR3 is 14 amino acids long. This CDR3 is CASSIGGLTYEQYF. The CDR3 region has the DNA TGTGCCAGTAGTATTGGGGGACTAACCTACGAGCAGTACTTC.

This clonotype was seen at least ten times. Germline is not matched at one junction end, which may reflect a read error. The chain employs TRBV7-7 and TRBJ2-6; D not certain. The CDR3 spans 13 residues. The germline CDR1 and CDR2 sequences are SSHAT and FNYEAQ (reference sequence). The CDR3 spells CASSLAGANVLTF. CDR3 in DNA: TGTGCTAGCAGCTTAGCTGGGGCCAACGTCCTGACTTTC.

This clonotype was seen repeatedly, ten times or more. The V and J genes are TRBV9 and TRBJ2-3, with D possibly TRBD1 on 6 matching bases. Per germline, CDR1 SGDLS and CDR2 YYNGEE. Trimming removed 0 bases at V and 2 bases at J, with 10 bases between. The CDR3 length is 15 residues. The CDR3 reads CASSVEGQPTDTQYF. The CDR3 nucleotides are TGTGCCAGCAGCGTAGAAGGACAGCCCACAGATACGCAGTATTTT.

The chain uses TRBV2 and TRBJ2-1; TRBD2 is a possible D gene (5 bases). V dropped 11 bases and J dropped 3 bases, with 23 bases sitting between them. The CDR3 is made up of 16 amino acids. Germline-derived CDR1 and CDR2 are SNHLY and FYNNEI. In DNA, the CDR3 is TGTGCCGGCTCTAAGGTTTCGTGGGAGCTCTACAATGAGCAGTTCTTC. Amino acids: CAGSKVSWELYNEQFF. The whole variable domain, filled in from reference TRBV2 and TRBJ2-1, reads EPEVTQTPSHQVTQMGQEVILRCVPISNHLYFYWYRQILGQKVEFLVSFYNNEISEKSEIFDDQFSVERPDGSNFTLKIRSTKLEDSAMYFCAGSKVSWELYNEQFFGPGTRLTVL.

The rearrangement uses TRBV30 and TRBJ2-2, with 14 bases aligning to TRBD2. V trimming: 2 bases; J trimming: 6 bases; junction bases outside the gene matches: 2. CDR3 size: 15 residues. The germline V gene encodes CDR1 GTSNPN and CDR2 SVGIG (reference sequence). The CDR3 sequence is CAWSKGLAGAGELFF. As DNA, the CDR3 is TGTGCCTGGAGTAAGGGACTAGCGGGGGCCGGGGAGCTGTTTTTT.

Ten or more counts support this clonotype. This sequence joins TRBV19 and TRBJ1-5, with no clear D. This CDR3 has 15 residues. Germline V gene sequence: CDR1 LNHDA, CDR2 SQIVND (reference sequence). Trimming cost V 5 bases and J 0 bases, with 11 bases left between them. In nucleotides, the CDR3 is TGTGCCAGTAGTCCCCGCGGGGTTAGCAATCAGCCCCAGCATTTT. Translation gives CASSPRGVSNQPQHF.

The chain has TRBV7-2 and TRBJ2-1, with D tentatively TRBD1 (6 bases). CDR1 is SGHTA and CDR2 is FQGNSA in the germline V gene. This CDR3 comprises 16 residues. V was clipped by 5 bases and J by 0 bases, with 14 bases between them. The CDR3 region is CASSASGESSYNEQFF. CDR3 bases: TGTGCCAGCAGCGCGTCAGGGGAAAGCTCCTACAATGAGCAGTTCTTC.

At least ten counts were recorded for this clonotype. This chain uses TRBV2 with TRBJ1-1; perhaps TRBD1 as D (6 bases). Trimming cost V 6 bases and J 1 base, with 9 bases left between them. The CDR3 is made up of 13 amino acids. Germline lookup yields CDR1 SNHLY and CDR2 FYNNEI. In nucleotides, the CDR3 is TGTGCCAGCAGGATGGACAGGAACACTGAAGCTTTCTTT. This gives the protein CASRMDRNTEAFF.

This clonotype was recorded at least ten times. CDR3 in amino acids: CASSLIQGDGTQYF. CDR3 in DNA: TGTGCCAGCAGCTTAATTCAAGGGGATGGTACGCAGTATTTT. This chain joins TRBV11-2 and TRBJ2-3, with D possibly TRBD1 on 5 matching bases. This CDR3 spans 14 amino acids. CDR1 is SGHAT and CDR2 is FQNNGV in the germline V gene. V was pared by 2 bases and J by 8 bases, with 14 bases between.

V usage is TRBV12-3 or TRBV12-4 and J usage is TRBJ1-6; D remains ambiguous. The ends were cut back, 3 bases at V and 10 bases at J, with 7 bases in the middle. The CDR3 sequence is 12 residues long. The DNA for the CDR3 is TGTGCCAGCAGTTTTTCGGAATCACCCCTCCACTTT. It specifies CASSFSESPLHF.

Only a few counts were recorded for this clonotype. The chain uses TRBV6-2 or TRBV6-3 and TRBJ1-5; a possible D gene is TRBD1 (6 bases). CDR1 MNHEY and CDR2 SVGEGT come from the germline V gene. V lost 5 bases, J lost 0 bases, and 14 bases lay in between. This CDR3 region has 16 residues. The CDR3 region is CASSQPQGYSNQPQHF. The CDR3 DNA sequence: TGTGCCAGCAGTCAACCACAGGGATATAGCAATCAGCCCCAGCATTTT.

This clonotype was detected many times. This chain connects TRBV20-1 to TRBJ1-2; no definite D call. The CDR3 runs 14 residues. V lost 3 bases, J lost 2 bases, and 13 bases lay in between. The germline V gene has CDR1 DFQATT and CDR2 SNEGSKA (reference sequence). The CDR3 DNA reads TGCAGTGCTAGTGGCGGTTCAGGCAACTATGGCTACACCTTC. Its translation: CSASGGSGNYGYTF.

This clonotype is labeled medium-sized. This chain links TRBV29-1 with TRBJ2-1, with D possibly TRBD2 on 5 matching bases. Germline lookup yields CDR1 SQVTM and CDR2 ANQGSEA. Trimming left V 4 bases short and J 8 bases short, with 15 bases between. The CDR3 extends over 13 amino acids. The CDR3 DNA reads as TGCAGCGTTGTCGGCCTCGCCGGGGATGAGCAGTTCTTC. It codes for CSVVGLAGDEQFF.

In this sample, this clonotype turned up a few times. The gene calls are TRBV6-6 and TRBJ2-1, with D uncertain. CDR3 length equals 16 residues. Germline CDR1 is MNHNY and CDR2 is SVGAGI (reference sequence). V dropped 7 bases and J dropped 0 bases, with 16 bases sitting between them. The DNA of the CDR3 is TGTGCCAGCACAGCCGGGCGGTTGAGCTCCTACAATGAGCAGTTCTTC. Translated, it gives CASTAGRLSSYNEQFF.

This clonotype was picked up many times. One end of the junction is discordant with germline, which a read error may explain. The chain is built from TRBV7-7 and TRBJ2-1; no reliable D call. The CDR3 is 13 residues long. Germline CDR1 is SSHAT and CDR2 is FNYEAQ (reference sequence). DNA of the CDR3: TGTGCTAGCAGCTTCTCCAATCACAATGAGCAGTTCTTC. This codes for CASSFSNHNEQFF.

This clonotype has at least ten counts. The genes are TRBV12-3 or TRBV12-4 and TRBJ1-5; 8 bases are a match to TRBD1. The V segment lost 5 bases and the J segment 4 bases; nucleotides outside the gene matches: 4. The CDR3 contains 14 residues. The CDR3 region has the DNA TGTGCCAGCAGTGTTCAGGGGGCTAATCAGCCCCAGCATTTT. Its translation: CASSVQGANQPQHF.

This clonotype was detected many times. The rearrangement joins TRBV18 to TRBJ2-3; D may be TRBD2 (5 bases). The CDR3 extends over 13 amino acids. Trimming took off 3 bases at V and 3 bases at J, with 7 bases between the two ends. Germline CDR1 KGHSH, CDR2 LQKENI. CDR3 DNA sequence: TGTGCCAGCTCACCTCCGGGGACAGATACGCAGTATTTT. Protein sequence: CASSPPGTDTQYF.